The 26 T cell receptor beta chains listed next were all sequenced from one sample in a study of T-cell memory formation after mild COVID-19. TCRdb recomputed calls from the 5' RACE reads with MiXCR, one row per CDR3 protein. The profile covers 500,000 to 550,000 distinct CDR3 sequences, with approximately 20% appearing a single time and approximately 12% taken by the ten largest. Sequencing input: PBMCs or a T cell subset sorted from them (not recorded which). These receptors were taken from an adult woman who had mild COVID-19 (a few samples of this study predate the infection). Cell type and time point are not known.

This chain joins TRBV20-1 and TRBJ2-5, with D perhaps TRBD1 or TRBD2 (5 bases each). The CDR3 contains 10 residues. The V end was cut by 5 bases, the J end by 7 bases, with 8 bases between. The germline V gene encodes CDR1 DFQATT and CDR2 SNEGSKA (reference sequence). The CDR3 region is CSAFGGTQYF. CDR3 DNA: TGCAGTGCTTTTGGGGGGACCCAGTACTTC.

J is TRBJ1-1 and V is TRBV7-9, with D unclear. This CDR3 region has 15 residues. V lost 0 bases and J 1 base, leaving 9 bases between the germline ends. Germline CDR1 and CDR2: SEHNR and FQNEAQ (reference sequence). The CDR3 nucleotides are TGTGCCAGCAGCTTAGCGGCGGCCGGGAACACTGAAGCTTTCTTT. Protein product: CASSLAAAGNTEAFF.

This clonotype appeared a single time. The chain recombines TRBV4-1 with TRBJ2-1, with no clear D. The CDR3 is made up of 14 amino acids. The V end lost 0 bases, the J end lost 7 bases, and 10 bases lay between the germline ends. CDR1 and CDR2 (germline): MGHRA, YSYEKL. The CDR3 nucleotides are TGCGCCAGCAGCCAAGATCCGGCGGCTAATGAGCAGTTCTTC. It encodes CASSQDPAANEQFF.

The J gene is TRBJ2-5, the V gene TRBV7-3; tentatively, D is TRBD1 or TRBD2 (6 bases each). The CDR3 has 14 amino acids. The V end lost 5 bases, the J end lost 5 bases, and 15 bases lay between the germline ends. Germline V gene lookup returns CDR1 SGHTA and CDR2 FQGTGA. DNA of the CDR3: TGTGCCAGCAGCCTTCTGGGGGGCCACGAGACCCAGTACTTC. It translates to CASSLLGGHETQYF. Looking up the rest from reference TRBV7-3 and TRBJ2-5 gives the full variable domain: GAGVSQTPSNKVTEKGKYVELRCDPISGHTALYWYRQSLGQGPEFLIYFQGTGAADDSGLPNDRFFAVRPEGSVSTLKIQRTERGDSAVYLCASSLLGGHETQYFGPGTRLLVL.

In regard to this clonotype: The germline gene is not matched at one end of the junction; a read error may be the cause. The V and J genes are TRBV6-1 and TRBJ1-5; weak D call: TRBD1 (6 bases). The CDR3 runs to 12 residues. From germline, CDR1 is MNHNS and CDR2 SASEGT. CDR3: CASRAGARTHLF. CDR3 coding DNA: TGTGCCAGCAGGGCAGGGGCCCGGACCCACCTTTTT.

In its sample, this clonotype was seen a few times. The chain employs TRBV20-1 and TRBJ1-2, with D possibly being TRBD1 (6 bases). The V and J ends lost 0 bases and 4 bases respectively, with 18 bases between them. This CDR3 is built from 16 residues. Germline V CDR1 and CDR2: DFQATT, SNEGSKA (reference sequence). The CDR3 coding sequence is TGCAGTGCTAGAGATGGCACAGGGAATTTTGTCTATGGCTACACCTTC. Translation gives CSARDGTGNFVYGYTF.

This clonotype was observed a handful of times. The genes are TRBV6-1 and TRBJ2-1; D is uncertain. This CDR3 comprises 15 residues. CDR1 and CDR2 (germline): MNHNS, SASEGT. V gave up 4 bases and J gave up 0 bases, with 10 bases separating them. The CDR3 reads CASSVGKSSYNEQFF. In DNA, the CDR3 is TGTGCCAGCAGTGTCGGCAAGAGCTCCTACAATGAGCAGTTCTTC.

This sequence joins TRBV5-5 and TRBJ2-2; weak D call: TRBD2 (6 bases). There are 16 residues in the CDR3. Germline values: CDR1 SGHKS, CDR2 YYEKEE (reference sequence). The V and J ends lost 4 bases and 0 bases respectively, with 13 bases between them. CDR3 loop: CASSPELAANTGELFF. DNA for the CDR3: TGTGCCAGCAGCCCGGAACTAGCAGCGAACACCGGGGAGCTGTTTTTT.

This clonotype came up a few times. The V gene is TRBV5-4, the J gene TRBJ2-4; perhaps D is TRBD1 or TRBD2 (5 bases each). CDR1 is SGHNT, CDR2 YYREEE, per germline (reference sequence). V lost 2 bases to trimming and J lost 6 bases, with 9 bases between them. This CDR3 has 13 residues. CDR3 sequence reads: CASSFLGVNIQYF. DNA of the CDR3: TGTGCCAGCAGCTTTCTGGGGGTAAACATTCAGTACTTC.

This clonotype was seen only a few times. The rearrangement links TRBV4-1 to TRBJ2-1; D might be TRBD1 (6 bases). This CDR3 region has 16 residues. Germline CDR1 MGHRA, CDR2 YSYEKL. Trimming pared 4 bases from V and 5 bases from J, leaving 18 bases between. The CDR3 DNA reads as TGCGCCAGCAGCCGAGCTCACAGGGTAGAAGACAATGAGCAGTTCTTC. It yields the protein CASSRAHRVEDNEQFF.

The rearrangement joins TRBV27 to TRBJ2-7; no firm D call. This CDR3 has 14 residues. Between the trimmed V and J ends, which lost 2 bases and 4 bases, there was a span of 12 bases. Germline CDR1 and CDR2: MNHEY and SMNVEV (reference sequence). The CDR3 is CASSLRPASYEQYF. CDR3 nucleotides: TGTGCCAGCAGTTTACGTCCAGCTAGTTACGAGCAGTACTTC.

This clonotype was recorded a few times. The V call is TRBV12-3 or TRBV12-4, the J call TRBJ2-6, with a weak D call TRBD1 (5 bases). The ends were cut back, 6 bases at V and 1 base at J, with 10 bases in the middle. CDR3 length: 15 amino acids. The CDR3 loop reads CASRAGFSGANVLTF. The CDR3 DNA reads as TGTGCCAGCAGGGCAGGGTTTTCTGGGGCCAACGTCCTGACTTTC.

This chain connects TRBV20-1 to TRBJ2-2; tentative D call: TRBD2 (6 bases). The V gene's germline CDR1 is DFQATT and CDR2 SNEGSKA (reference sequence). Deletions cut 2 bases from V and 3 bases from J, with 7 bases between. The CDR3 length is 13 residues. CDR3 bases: TGCAGTGCTAGATCGGGGGACACCGGGGAGCTGTTTTTT. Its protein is CSARSGDTGELFF.

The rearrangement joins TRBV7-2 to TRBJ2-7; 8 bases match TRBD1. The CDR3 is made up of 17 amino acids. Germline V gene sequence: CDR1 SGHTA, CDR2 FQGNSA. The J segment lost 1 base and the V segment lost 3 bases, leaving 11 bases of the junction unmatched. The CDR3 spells CASSFTSRQGWSYEQYF. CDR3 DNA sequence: TGTGCCAGCAGCTTTACATCGCGACAGGGGTGGTCCTACGAGCAGTACTTC.

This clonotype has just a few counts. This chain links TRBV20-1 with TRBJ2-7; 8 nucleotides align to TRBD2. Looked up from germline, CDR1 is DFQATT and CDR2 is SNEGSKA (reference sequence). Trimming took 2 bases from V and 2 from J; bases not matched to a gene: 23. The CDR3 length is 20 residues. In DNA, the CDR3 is TGCAGTGCTAGAACCCCCTCCGGTTGGGCGGGAGGCCCACACGCCTACGAGCAGTACTTC. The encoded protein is CSARTPSGWAGGPHAYEQYF.

The CDR3 sequence is CATSEGLINQPQHF. As DNA, the CDR3 is TGTGCCACCAGTGAAGGCCTTATCAATCAGCCCCAGCATTTT. This sequence joins TRBV24-1 and TRBJ1-5; the D is unclear. Per germline, CDR1 KGHDR and CDR2 SFDVKD. The CDR3 runs to 14 residues. The V gene lost 4 bases and the J gene lost 3 bases, with 9 bases spanning the gap.

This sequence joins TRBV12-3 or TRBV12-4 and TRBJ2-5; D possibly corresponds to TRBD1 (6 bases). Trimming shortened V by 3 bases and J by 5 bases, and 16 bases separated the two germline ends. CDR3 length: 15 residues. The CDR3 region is CASSFSRGSGETQYF. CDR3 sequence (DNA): TGTGCCAGCAGTTTTAGCAGGGGCTCAGGGGAGACCCAGTACTTC.

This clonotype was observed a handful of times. CDR3 sequence reads: CAISESQVPGQLFF. CDR3 DNA: TGTGCCATCAGTGAGTCACAGGTCCCGGGTCAGCTGTTTTTT. This chain links TRBV10-3 with TRBJ2-2; possibly TRBD1 for D (5 bases). The germline V gene has CDR1 ENHRY and CDR2 SYGVKD. The CDR3 covers 14 residues. Trimming cost V 0 bases and J 12 bases, with 14 bases left between them.

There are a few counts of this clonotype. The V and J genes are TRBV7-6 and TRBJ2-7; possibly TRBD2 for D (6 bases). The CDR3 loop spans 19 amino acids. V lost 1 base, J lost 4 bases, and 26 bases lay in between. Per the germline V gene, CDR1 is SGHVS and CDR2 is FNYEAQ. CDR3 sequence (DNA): TGTGCCAGCAGCTTAGGATCCGGGAGACAAGTTGCTGGATCTTACGAGCAGTACTTC. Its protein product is CASSLGSGRQVAGSYEQYF.

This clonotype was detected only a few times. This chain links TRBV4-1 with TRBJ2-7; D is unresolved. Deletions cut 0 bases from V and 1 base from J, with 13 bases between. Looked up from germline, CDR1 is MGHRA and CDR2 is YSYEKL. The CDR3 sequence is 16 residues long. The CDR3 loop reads CASSQDFAEISYEQYF. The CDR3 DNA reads TGCGCCAGCAGCCAAGATTTTGCGGAGATTTCCTACGAGCAGTACTTC.

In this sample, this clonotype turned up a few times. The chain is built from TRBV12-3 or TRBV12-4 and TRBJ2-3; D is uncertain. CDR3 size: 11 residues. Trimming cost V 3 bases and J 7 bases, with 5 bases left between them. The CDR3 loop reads CASSFSYTQYF. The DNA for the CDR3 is TGTGCCAGCAGTTTTAGTTATACGCAGTATTTT.

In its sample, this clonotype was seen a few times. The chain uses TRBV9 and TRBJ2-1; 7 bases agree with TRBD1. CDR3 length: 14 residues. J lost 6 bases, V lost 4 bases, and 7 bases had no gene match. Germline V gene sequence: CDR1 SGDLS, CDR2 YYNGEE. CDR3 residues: CASSPQTGSNEQFF. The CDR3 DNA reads TGTGCCAGCAGCCCACAGACAGGGAGCAATGAGCAGTTCTTC.

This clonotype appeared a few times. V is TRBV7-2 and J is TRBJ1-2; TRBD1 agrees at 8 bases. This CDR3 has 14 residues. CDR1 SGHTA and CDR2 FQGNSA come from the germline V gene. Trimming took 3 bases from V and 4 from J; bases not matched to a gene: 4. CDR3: CASSLNRGGYGYTF. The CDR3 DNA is TGTGCCAGCAGCTTGAACAGGGGGGGCTATGGCTACACCTTC.

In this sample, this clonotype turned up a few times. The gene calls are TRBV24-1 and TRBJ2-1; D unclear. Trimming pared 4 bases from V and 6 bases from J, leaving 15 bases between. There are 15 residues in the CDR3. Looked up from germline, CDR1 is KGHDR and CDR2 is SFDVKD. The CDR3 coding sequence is TGTGCCACCAGTGACCCGACTGGCCCCGGCAATGAGCAGTTCTTC. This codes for CATSDPTGPGNEQFF.

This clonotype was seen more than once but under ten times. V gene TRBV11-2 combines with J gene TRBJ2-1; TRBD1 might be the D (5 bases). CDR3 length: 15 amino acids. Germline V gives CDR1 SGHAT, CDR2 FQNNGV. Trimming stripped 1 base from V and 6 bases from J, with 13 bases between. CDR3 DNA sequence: TGTGCCAGCAGCTTAGGTCTCAGGGCGCCCAATGAGCAGTTCTTC. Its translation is CASSLGLRAPNEQFF.

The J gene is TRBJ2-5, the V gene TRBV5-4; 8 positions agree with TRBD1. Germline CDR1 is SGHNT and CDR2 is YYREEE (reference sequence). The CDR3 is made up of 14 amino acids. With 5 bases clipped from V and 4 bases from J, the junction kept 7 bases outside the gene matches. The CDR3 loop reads CASRGPGGVETQYF. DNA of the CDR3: TGTGCCAGCAGGGGCCCAGGGGGCGTAGAGACCCAGTACTTC.